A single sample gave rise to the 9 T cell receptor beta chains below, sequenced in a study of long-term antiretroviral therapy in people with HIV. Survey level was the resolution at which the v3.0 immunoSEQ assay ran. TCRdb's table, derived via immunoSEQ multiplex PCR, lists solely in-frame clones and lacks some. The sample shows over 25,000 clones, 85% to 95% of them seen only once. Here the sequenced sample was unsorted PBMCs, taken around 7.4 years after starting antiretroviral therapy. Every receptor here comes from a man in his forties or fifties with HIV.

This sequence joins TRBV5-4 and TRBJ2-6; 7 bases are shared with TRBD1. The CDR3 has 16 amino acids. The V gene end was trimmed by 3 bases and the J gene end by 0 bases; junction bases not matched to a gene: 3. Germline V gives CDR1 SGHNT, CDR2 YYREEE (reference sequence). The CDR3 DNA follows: TGTGCCAGCAGCTCGGGACAGCCCTCTGGGGCCAACGTCCTGACTTTC. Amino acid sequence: CASSSGQPSGANVLTF.

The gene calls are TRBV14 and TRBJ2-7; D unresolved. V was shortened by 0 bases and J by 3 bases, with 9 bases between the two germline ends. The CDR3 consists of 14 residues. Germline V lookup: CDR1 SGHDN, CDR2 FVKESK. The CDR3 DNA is TGTGCCAGCAGCCAAGAACAGACGGGCTACGAGCAGTACTTC. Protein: CASSQEQTGYEQYF.

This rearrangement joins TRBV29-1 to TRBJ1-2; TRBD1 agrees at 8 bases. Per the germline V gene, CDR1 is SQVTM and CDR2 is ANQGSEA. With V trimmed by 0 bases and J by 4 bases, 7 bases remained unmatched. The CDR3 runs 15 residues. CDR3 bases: TGCAGCGTTGAAGATGGCAGGGGGCGAAGCTATGGCTACACCTTC. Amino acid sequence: CSVEDGRGRSYGYTF.

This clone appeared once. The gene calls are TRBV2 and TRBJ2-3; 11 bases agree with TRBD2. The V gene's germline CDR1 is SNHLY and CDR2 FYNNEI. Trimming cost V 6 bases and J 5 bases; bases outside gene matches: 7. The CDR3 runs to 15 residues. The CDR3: CASSEIAGGRDTQYF. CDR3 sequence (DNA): TGTGCCAGCAGCGAAATAGCGGGGGGGCGAGATACGCAGTATTTT.

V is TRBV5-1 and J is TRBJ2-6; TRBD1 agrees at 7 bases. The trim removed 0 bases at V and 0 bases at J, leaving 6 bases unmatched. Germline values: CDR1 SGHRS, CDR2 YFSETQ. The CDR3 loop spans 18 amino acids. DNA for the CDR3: TGCGCCAGCAGCTTGGTTGACAGGGTAATCTCTGGGGCCAACGTCCTGACTTTC. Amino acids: CASSLVDRVISGANVLTF.

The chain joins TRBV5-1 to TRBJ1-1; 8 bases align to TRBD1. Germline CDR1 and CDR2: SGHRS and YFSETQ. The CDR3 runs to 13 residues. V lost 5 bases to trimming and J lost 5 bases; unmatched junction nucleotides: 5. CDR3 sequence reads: CASRLTGATEAFF. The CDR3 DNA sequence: TGCGCCAGCAGATTGACAGGGGCAACTGAAGCTTTCTTT.

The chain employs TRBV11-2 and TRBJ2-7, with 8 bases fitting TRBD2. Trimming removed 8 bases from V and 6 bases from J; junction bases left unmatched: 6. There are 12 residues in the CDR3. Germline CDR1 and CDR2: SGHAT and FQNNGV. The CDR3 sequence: CASARGGGEQYF. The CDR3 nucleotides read TGTGCCAGCGCACGGGGGGGCGGCGAGCAGTACTTC.

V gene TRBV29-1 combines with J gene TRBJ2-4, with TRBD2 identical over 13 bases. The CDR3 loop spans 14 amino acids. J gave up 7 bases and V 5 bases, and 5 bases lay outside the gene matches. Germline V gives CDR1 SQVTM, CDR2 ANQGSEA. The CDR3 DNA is TGCAGCGTTACTAGCGGGGGGGCCGCGAACATTCAGTACTTC. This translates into CSVTSGGAANIQYF.

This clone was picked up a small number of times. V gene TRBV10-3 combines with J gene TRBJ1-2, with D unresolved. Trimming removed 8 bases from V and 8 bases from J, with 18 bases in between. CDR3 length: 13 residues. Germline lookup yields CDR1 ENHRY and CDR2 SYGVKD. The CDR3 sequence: CAIGATSKEGYTF. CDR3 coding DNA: TGTGCCATCGGCGCCACATCCAAAGAGGGCTACACCTTC.